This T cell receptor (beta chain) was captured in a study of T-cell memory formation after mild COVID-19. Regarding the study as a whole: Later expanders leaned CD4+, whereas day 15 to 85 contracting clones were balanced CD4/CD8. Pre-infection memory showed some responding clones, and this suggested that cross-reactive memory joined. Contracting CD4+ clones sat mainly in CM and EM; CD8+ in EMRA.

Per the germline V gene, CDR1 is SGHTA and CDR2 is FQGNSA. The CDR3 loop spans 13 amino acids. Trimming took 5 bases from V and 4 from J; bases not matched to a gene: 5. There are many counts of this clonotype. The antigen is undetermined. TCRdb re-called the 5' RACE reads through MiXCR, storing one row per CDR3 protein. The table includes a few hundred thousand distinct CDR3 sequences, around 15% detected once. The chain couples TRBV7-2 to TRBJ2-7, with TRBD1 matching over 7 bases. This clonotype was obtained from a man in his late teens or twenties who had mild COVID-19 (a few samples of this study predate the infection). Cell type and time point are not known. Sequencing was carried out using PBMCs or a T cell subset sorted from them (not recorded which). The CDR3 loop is CASSVIQGYEQYV. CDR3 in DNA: TGTGCCAGCAGCGTAATACAGGGGTACGAGCAGTACGTC.